The 13 T cell receptor beta chains listed next were all sequenced from one sample in a study of vaccination and CD4 T cells after COVID-19. Cultured CD4+ T-cell DNA underwent Oncomine TCR Beta short-read sequencing. TCRdb processed the PCR reads anew with MiXCR; each CDR3 protein has one entry. The sample carries fewer than 8,500 distinct CDR3 sequences, about 66% recorded once. These receptors have no known antigen. The treatment is: 10-day PBMC culture with coronavirus spike peptide pools or control peptides (ViraFEST assay). The sample was CD4+ T cells from blood, cultured in vitro. The origin of the receptors is a human donor who had recovered from COVID-19.

V and J are TRBV5-6 and TRBJ2-5; D tentatively fits TRBD1 or TRBD2 (5 bases each). The V gene lost 3 bases and the J gene lost 4 bases, with 16 bases spanning the gap. The CDR3 runs to 15 residues. Germline CDR1 reads SGHDT; CDR2 reads YYEEEE. CDR3 loop: CASSSGSWRIETQYF. CDR3 nucleotides: TGTGCCAGCAGCTCAGGGTCTTGGAGGATAGAGACCCAGTACTTC.

This chain connects TRBV20-1 to TRBJ2-5, with D tentatively TRBD1 (5 bases). Trimming shortened V by 3 bases and J by 6 bases, and 20 bases separated the two germline ends. The germline gives CDR1 DFQATT, CDR2 SNEGSKA (reference sequence). There are 15 residues in the CDR3. The CDR3 reads CSARGQPPLRQTQYF. CDR3 sequence (DNA): TGCAGTGCTAGGGGGCAGCCACCGTTGCGGCAGACCCAGTACTTC.

The chain joins TRBV5-6 to TRBJ2-5, with unresolved D. Trimming removed 1 base from V and 2 bases from J, with 0 bases in between. The germline CDR1 and CDR2 sequences are SGHDT and YYEEEE. The CDR3 is 11 residues long. CDR3 amino acids: CASSLQETQYF. CDR3 sequence (DNA): TGTGCCAGCAGCTTGCAAGAGACCCAGTACTTC. Supplemented by reference TRBV5-6 and TRBJ2-5, the full variable domain reads DAGVTQSPTHLIKTRGQQVTLRCSPKSGHDTVSWYQQALGQGPQFIFQYYEEEERQRGNFPDRFSGHQFPNYSSELNVNALLLGDSALYLCASSLQETQYFGPGTRLLVL.

This clonotype was detected only a few times. The CDR3 nucleotides are TGTGCCACCAGTGTCGCGGGGTCAGGGGGCGAGCTGTTTTTT. Protein product: CATSVAGSGGELFF. J is TRBJ2-2 and V is TRBV24-1; 8 nucleotides agree with TRBD1. Germline loops: CDR1 KGHDR, CDR2 SFDVKD. J was trimmed by 11 bases and V by 5 bases; bases with no gene match: 9. This CDR3 spans 14 amino acids.

The chain is built from TRBV15 and TRBJ1-2; D not certain. The CDR3 extends over 12 amino acids. V lost 1 base to trimming and J lost 7 bases, with 7 bases between them. Germline V CDR1 and CDR2: LNHNV, YYDKDF (reference sequence). Here the CDR3 DNA reads TGTGCCACCAGCAGAGGGGCGGGTGGCTACACCTTC. This translates into CATSRGAGGYTF. Full variable domain (outside the CDR3, taken from reference TRBV15 and TRBJ1-2): DAMVIQNPRYQVTQFGKPVTLSCSQTLNHNVMYWYQQKSSQAPKLLFHYYDKDFNNEADTPDNFQSRRPNTSFCFLDIRSPGLGDTAMYLCATSRGAGGYTFGSGTRLTVV.

This chain connects TRBV11-1 to TRBJ1-2, with TRBD1 matching 9 bases. Germline values: CDR1 SGHAT, CDR2 FQDESV (reference sequence). This CDR3 spans 13 amino acids. With V trimmed by 5 bases and J by 8 bases, 6 bases remained unmatched. For the CDR3, the DNA is TGTGCCAGCAGCGAGACAGGGGGTAGAGGCTACACCTTC. Protein: CASSETGGRGYTF.

This clonotype was recorded once. The gene calls are TRBV20-1 and TRBJ2-7, with D possibly TRBD1 on 5 matching bases. The CDR3 is 13 residues long. V was trimmed by 1 base and J by 6 bases, leaving 13 bases between them. From germline, CDR1 is DFQATT and CDR2 SNEGSKA (reference sequence). The CDR3 coding sequence is TGCAGTGCTAGAGGCGACAGCTTCGGCGAGCAGTACTTC. It translates to CSARGDSFGEQYF.

The J gene is TRBJ2-7, the V gene TRBV11-2, with D tentatively TRBD1 (5 bases). This CDR3 is 13 amino acids long. Germline V gene data show CDR1 as SGHAT and CDR2 as FQNNGV. Trimming cost V 3 bases and J 3 bases, with 9 bases left between them. The CDR3, as DNA: TGTGCCAGCAGCTTTGCACAGGACTACGAGCAGTACTTC. It translates to CASSFAQDYEQYF. The whole variable domain, remainder taken from reference TRBV11-2 and TRBJ2-7, is EAGVAQSPRYKIIEKRQSVAFWCNPISGHATLYWYQQILGQGPKLLIQFQNNGVVDDSQLPKDRFSAERLKGVDSTLKIQPAKLEDSAVYLCASSFAQDYEQYFGPGTRLTVT.

The chain couples TRBV10-3 to TRBJ1-1; unclear D gene. This CDR3 spans 12 amino acids. V was clipped by 2 bases and J by 3 bases, with 4 bases between them. Germline values: CDR1 ENHRY, CDR2 SYGVKD. The CDR3 region has the DNA TGTGCCATCAGTGAGGTCGACACTGAAGCTTTCTTT. Protein sequence: CAISEVDTEAFF.

The rearrangement links TRBV20-1 to TRBJ2-1; perhaps TRBD2 as D (6 bases). V was trimmed by 6 bases and J by 7 bases, leaving 10 bases between them. Germline assignment: CDR1 DFQATT and CDR2 SNEGSKA (reference sequence). The length of the CDR3 is 11 residues. The DNA for the CDR3 is TGCAGTGCCGCGACTAGAAATGAGCAGTTCTTC. This gives the protein CSAATRNEQFF.

V gene TRBV7-2 combines with J gene TRBJ2-1; 11 bases are shared with TRBD2. This CDR3 spans 17 amino acids. V was clipped by 2 bases and J by 2 bases; unmatched bases: 5. Germline CDR1 is SGHTA and CDR2 is FQGNSA. The CDR3 DNA reads TGTGCCAGCAGCTTAAGATGGACTAGCGGGCCCTACAATGAGCAGTTCTTC. This translates into CASSLRWTSGPYNEQFF.

V gene TRBV19 combines with J gene TRBJ1-1, with D possibly being TRBD1 (5 bases). The CDR3 sequence is 15 residues long. The germline V and J ends were trimmed by 4 bases and 4 bases, with 16 bases remaining between them. Germline V gene lookup returns CDR1 LNHDA and CDR2 SQIVND (reference sequence). CDR3 sequence: CASSTAGRGSTEAFF. CDR3 DNA: TGTGCCAGTAGTACCGCGGGACGGGGGAGCACTGAAGCTTTCTTT.

Of note for this clonotype: The junction does not match germline at one end; this may be a read error. The chain has TRBV7-9 and TRBJ1-1; tentative D call: TRBD1 (6 bases). CDR1 is SEHNR, CDR2 FQNEAQ, per germline (reference sequence). This CDR3 has 13 residues. CDR3 region: CASSKIGGTEAFF. The CDR3 DNA sequence: TGCGCCAGCAGCAAGATAGGGGGGACTGAAGCTTTCTTT.